This record concerns one T cell receptor (beta chain) sequence. Time point indicated: persistent/refractory GD, antithyroid drugs over 5 years with positive TRAb. The authors made the TCR library using RNA they extracted from PBMCs. The data belong to a study of regulatory T cells in long-lasting Graves disease. Construction of TCR beta libraries relied on iRepertoire HTBI primers and on Arm-PCR targeting CDR3 regions. From the multiplex PCR reads, TCRdb called clonotypes with MiXCR, one entry per CDR3 protein. The data contain roughly 450,000 distinct CDR3 sequences, around a fifth of them singletons. This receptor was taken from a female donor with Graves disease. The sequencing used peripheral blood mononuclear cells (PBMCs), collected when the disease was refractory, from a patient treated with antithyroid drugs.

CDR3 in DNA: TGCAGTGCTAGAGGGACAGGTCGCAGCTACACCTTC. Translating it yields CSARGTGRSYTF. The V call is TRBV20-1, the J call TRBJ1-2, with TRBD1 matching over 7 bases. Trimming removed 1 base from V and 9 bases from J; junction bases left unmatched: 5. From germline, CDR1 is DFQATT and CDR2 SNEGSKA (reference sequence). This CDR3 comprises 12 residues.